What follows are 9 T cell receptor beta chains derived from one specimen sequenced in a study of cytomegalovirus exposure and HLA in healthy donors. PCR used 60 Vbeta primers and 13 Jbeta primers. The method was immunoSEQ multiplex PCR; TCRdb's version includes in-frame clones alone and lacks a portion of them. The sample includes more than 95,000 clones, about 81% of them seen just once. The sample taken for sequencing was PBMCs. All receptors derive from a woman aged 30 to 39 in good health and CMV-seronegative.

The chain has TRBV6-5 and TRBJ1-1; 9 nucleotides match TRBD1. V shed 2 bases, J shed 8 bases, and the junction held 9 bases outside the gene matches. The CDR3 length is 15 residues. The germline V gene encodes CDR1 MNHEY and CDR2 SVGAGI. Here the CDR3 reads CASSYGGQGHEEAFF. In DNA form, the CDR3 reads TGTGCCAGCAGTTACGGGGGACAGGGTCATGAGGAAGCTTTCTTT.

The sample holds one count of this clone. V and J are TRBV5-8 and TRBJ2-7, with TRBD1 matching over 12 bases. This CDR3 is 16 amino acids long. Per germline, CDR1 SGHTS and CDR2 YDEGEE. V lost 4 bases, J lost 3 bases, and 8 bases stayed unmatched. The CDR3 DNA is TGTGCCAGCAGCGCCGGGACAGGGGGCGGTTTCTACGAGCAGTACTTC. It encodes CASSAGTGGGFYEQYF.

This clone was counted once. V and J are TRBV5-1 and TRBJ2-3; D not resolved. Germline V lookup: CDR1 SGHRS, CDR2 YFSETQ. The CDR3 runs 11 residues. The ends were cut back, 0 bases at V and 7 bases at J, with 3 bases in the middle. The CDR3 coding sequence is TGCGCCAGCAGCTTGGAGCATACGCAGTATTTT. Its protein product is CASSLEHTQYF.

A single count supports this clone. The chain employs TRBV9 and TRBJ2-5; TRBD2 matches 10 bases. V was clipped by 4 bases and J by 5 bases; unmatched bases: 8. CDR1 is SGDLS and CDR2 is YYNGEE in the germline V gene. CDR3 length: 15 residues. CDR3 sequence reads: CASSPGLADLETQYF. In DNA form, the CDR3 reads TGTGCCAGCAGCCCAGGACTAGCGGACTTGGAGACCCAGTACTTC.

The V and J genes are TRBV4-2 and TRBJ2-7, with a weak D call TRBD1 (6 bases). The germline gives CDR1 LGHNA, CDR2 YNFKEQ. V was shortened by 4 bases and J by 2 bases, with 12 bases between the two germline ends. The CDR3 is made up of 14 amino acids. CDR3 loop: CASSPRTEPYEQYF. The CDR3 nucleotides read TGTGCCAGCAGCCCTCGGACAGAGCCCTACGAGCAGTACTTC.

This clone appeared once. This chain joins TRBV5-6 and TRBJ2-7, with 16 bases aligning to TRBD2. Germline V gene sequence: CDR1 SGHDT, CDR2 YYEEEE. This CDR3 is 16 amino acids long. V lost 4 bases and J lost 5; bases outside the gene matches: 6. The CDR3 DNA reads TGTGCCAGCAGCGTGGGACTAGCGGGGGGGCGAAACGAGCAGTACTTC. Amino acids: CASSVGLAGGRNEQYF.

The chain uses TRBV6-5 and TRBJ1-1; 11 nucleotides align to TRBD1. Per the germline V gene, CDR1 is MNHEY and CDR2 is SVGAGI. The CDR3 loop spans 15 amino acids. J gave up 4 bases and V 7 bases, and 8 bases lay outside the gene matches. In nucleotides, the CDR3 is TGTGCCAGCACCTCCGGGGGGACAGGGGGCACTGAAGCTTTCTTT. Encoded protein: CASTSGGTGGTEAFF.

The genes are TRBV29-1 and TRBJ2-2; TRBD2 aligns across 7 bases. The CDR3 is 14 residues long. Germline assignment: CDR1 SQVTM and CDR2 ANQGSEA. J lost 3 bases, V lost 4 bases, and 5 bases had no gene match. The CDR3 sequence: CSVVFREDTGELFF. The DNA for the CDR3 is TGCAGCGTTGTCTTCCGGGAGGACACCGGGGAGCTGTTTTTT.

The chain uses TRBV7-9 and TRBJ2-7; tentatively, D is TRBD2 (6 bases). V lost 3 bases, J lost 2 bases, and 17 bases lay in between. Germline assignment: CDR1 SEHNR and CDR2 FQNEAQ (reference sequence). The CDR3 runs 16 residues. The DNA of the CDR3 is TGTGCCAGCAGCTTTTTAGGTAGCGGAGTCCCCTACGAGCAGTACTTC. This codes for CASSFLGSGVPYEQYF.